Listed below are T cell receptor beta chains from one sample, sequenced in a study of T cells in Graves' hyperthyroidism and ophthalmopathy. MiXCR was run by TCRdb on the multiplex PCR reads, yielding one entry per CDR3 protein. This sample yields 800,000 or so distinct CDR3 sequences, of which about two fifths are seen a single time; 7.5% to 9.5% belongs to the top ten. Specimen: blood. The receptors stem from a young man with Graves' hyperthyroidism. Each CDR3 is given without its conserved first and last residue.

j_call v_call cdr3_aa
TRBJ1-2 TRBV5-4 ASSTERGGLGYT
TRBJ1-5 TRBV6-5 ASSHLGQNQPQH
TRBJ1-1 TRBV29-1 SVGGAAEAF
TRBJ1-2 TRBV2 ASSLGHLGYGYT
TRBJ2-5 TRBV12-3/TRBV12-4 ASTEDRYQETQY
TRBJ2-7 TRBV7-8 ASSAAVTGQGYEQY
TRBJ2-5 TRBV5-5 ASRRTGTRQETQY
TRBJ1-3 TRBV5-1 ASSLGGRAATIY
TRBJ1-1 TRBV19 ASSIDRILGTEAF
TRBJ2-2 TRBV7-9 ASSDTEELF
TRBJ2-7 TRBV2 ASKDGPYEQY
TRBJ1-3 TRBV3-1 ASSQTRNTIY
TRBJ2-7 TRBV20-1 SASPAAGVKHEQY
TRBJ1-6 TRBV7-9 ASSLNIGSLH
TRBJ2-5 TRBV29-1 SVRPLTGRQETQY
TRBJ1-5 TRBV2 ASKPLGDGESSQH
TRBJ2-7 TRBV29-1 SSWEGNEQY
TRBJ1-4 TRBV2 ASTRTGTEKLF
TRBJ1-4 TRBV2 ASIVRDLGGAEKLF
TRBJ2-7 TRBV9 ASSLWGVPGSEQY
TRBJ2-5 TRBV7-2 ASREPGPFQETQY